Presented here are 31 T cell receptor beta chains from one specimen sequenced in a study of tumor-infiltrating lymphocytes in localized non-small cell lung cancer. Profiled with immunoSEQ multiplex PCR; TCRdb holds only in-frame clones, not every one. Here the sample spans 20,000 to 30,000 clones, roughly 63% being singletons. The source material was lung tumor tissue. The receptors derive from a human donor with non-small cell lung cancer.

This clone was seen more than once but under ten times. For the CDR3, the DNA is TGTGCCAGCAGCTCCGTACCGGGACAACCCTACGAGCAGTACTTC. This translates into CASSSVPGQPYEQYF. The chain employs TRBV7-2 and TRBJ2-7; a weak D match, TRBD1 (6 bases). V dropped 4 bases and J dropped 2 bases, with 15 bases sitting between them. Germline V gene data show CDR1 as SGHTA and CDR2 as FQGNSA. This CDR3 contains 15 residues. The full variable domain, in which reference TRBV7-2 and TRBJ2-7 provide the parts outside the CDR3, is GAGVSQSPSNKVTEKGKDVELRCDPISGHTALYWYRQSLGQGLEFLIYFQGNSAPDKSGLPSDRFSAERTGGSVSTLTIQRTQQEDSAVYLCASSSVPGQPYEQYFGPGTRLTVT.

This chain links TRBV5-1 with TRBJ2-3, with 9 bases identical to TRBD2. With 4 bases clipped from V and 2 bases from J, the junction kept 11 bases outside the gene matches. Germline CDR1 reads SGHRS; CDR2 reads YFSETQ. The CDR3 is 17 amino acids. CDR3 in DNA: TGCGCCAGCAGCGCGGGAGGTTCTAGCGGGAACACAGATACGCAGTATTTT. Protein product: CASSAGGSSGNTDTQYF.

This clone was observed a few times. J is TRBJ1-4 and V is TRBV7-2, with a tentative D call TRBD1 (5 bases). This CDR3 region has 14 residues. Trimming removed 5 bases at V and 8 bases at J, with 15 bases between. Germline V lookup: CDR1 SGHTA, CDR2 FQGNSA. In nucleotides, the CDR3 is TGTGCCAGCAGCCTGATACGAACAGGCGAAAAACTGTTTTTT. It yields the protein CASSLIRTGEKLFF.

The chain recombines TRBV27 with TRBJ1-1, with D uncertain. The germline V and J ends were trimmed by 6 bases and 1 base, with 9 bases remaining between them. This CDR3 spans 13 amino acids. The germline V gene encodes CDR1 MNHEY and CDR2 SMNVEV (reference sequence). The CDR3 DNA is TGTGCCAGCAGCCTTTTTAAGAACACTGAAGCTTTCTTT. Translated: CASSLFKNTEAFF.

The gene calls are TRBV27 and TRBJ2-1; D is ambiguous. From germline, CDR1 is MNHEY and CDR2 SMNVEV (reference sequence). Trimming took 6 bases from V and 10 from J, leaving 16 bases between them. There are 13 residues in the CDR3. CDR3 DNA: TGTGCCAGCAGCACCCCCCGGCAAAGGGAGCAGTTCTTC. Protein: CASSTPRQREQFF.

The CDR3 nucleotides read TGTGCCAGCAGCTTTGACTTTGACTCCGAGCAGTACTTC. Its translation: CASSFDFDSEQYF. This sequence joins TRBV7-2 and TRBJ2-7; D ambiguous. The ends were cut back, 3 bases at V and 6 bases at J, with 12 bases in the middle. This CDR3 has 13 residues. In germline, CDR1 is SGHTA, CDR2 FQGNSA. Combining the CDR3 with reference TRBV7-2 and TRBJ2-7 gives the whole variable domain GAGVSQSPSNKVTEKGKDVELRCDPISGHTALYWYRQSLGQGLEFLIYFQGNSAPDKSGLPSDRFSAERTGGSVSTLTIQRTQQEDSAVYLCASSFDFDSEQYFGPGTRLTVT.

V usage is TRBV6-5 and J usage is TRBJ2-3, with D perhaps assigned TRBD1 or TRBD2 (5 bases each). Trimming removed 2 bases from V and 0 bases from J, with 9 bases in between. CDR1 MNHEY and CDR2 SVGAGI come from the germline V gene. The CDR3 loop spans 15 amino acids. Here the CDR3 reads CASSYRGQSTDTQYF. The DNA for the CDR3 is TGTGCCAGCAGTTACCGGGGCCAGAGCACAGATACGCAGTATTTT.

This clone was seen a single time. This chain joins TRBV7-9 and TRBJ2-5, with D uncertain. Germline V gives CDR1 SEHNR, CDR2 FQNEAQ (reference sequence). The V gene lost 1 base and the J gene lost 2 bases, with 11 bases spanning the gap. This CDR3 has 15 amino acids. CDR3: CASSLGSGVQETQYF. CDR3 coding DNA: TGTGCCAGCAGCTTAGGCTCAGGAGTTCAAGAGACCCAGTACTTC.

The chain employs TRBV2 and TRBJ2-3; weak D call: TRBD2 (7 bases). The CDR3 is 15 amino acids. Germline CDR1 reads SNHLY; CDR2 reads FYNNEI. The V and J ends lost 3 bases and 6 bases respectively, with 16 bases between them. CDR3 sequence (DNA): TGTGCCAGCAGTGAGAGGGGGAGGGCCGCGGATACGCAGTATTTT. Translated, it gives CASSERGRAADTQYF.

This clone was detected a few times. The rearrangement uses TRBV7-9 and TRBJ2-1; D is ambiguous. This CDR3 is built from 15 residues. V was cut by 3 bases and J by 5 bases, with 14 bases left in between. Germline V gene lookup returns CDR1 SEHNR and CDR2 FQNEAQ (reference sequence). The CDR3 region is CASSFSTTPHNEQFF. As DNA, the CDR3 is TGTGCCAGCAGCTTCAGTACCACGCCTCACAATGAGCAGTTCTTC.

The chain has TRBV9 and TRBJ1-4; 7 bases map to TRBD1. Trimming removed 2 bases from V and 7 bases from J; junction bases left unmatched: 8. This CDR3 has 15 amino acids. Germline CDR1 reads SGDLS; CDR2 reads YYNGEE. CDR3 bases: TGTGCCAGCAGCGTCGGGGACCAGGGGGGTGAAAAACTGTTTTTT. Amino acid sequence: CASSVGDQGGEKLFF.

The V call is TRBV30, the J call TRBJ2-1, with unresolved D. V was cut by 0 bases and J by 7 bases, with 22 bases left in between. Germline V gene lookup returns CDR1 GTSNPN and CDR2 SVGIG (reference sequence). The length of the CDR3 is 17 residues. CDR3 DNA sequence: TGTGCCTGGAGTGTACGGTTAGGAGTGTCGGTAATAAATGAGCAGTTCTTC. Amino acids: CAWSVRLGVSVINEQFF.

This clone was detected once. V gene TRBV4-1 combines with J gene TRBJ2-5, with 8 positions matching TRBD1. J was trimmed by 5 bases and V by 3 bases; bases with no gene match: 14. This CDR3 has 17 amino acids. Germline V gene lookup returns CDR1 MGHRA and CDR2 YSYEKL. CDR3 residues: CASSHTGGRGQRETQYF. CDR3 sequence (DNA): TGCGCCAGCAGCCACACTGGGGGCAGGGGGCAGAGGGAGACCCAGTACTTC.

This rearrangement joins TRBV29-1 to TRBJ1-1; TRBD1 matches 8 bases. V lost 7 bases, J lost 3 bases, and 4 bases stayed unmatched. The germline V gene encodes CDR1 SQVTM and CDR2 ANQGSEA. This CDR3 is 12 amino acids long. The CDR3 DNA is TGCAGCGGACAGGGGAGGTACACTGAAGCTTTCTTT. This sequence encodes CSGQGRYTEAFF. The variable domain in full, completed from reference TRBV29-1 and TRBJ1-1, reads SAVISQKPSRDICQRGTSLTIQCQVDSQVTMMFWYRQQPGQSLTLIATANQGSEATYESGFVIDKFPISRPNLTFSTLTVSNMSPEDSSIYLCSGQGRYTEAFFGQGTRLTVV.

The chain is built from TRBV11-3 and TRBJ1-1; D gene unclear. The CDR3 is 15 amino acids. CDR1 is SGHNT, CDR2 YENEEA, per germline. V was pared by 4 bases and J by 1 base, with 13 bases between. This CDR3 reads CASSYGGGGNTEAFF. The DNA for the CDR3 is TGTGCCAGCAGCTACGGAGGAGGCGGGAACACTGAAGCTTTCTTT.

The chain employs TRBV19 and TRBJ2-7, with a tentative D call TRBD2 (5 bases). CDR3 length: 13 residues. V was shortened by 3 bases and J by 3 bases, with 9 bases between the two germline ends. Per germline, CDR1 LNHDA and CDR2 SQIVND (reference sequence). The CDR3 DNA sequence: TGTGCCAGTAGTATCCGAGGGTTCTACGAGCAGTACTTC. It translates to CASSIRGFYEQYF.

V and J are TRBV27 and TRBJ1-2; 9 bases line up with TRBD1. V was clipped by 7 bases and J by 8 bases; unmatched bases: 17. The CDR3 totals 16 residues. Per germline, CDR1 MNHEY and CDR2 SMNVEV (reference sequence). The CDR3 DNA follows: TGTGCCAGCACCCAAAGGACGGGACAGGGAATTAAGGGCTACACCTTC. It is translated as CASTQRTGQGIKGYTF.

V and J are TRBV5-1 and TRBJ1-4; the match to TRBD1 covers 8 bases. Germline CDR1 is SGHRS and CDR2 is YFSETQ. J was trimmed by 8 bases and V by 4 bases; bases with no gene match: 7. This CDR3 spans 14 amino acids. The CDR3 DNA reads TGCGCCAGCAGCCTGAGGACAGGGAAGGAAAAACTGTTTTTT. Translation gives CASSLRTGKEKLFF.

This clone appeared a few times. This chain uses TRBV11-2 with TRBJ2-1; the D gene is possibly TRBD2 (5 bases). V was trimmed by 2 bases and J by 3 bases, leaving 8 bases between them. Looked up from germline, CDR1 is SGHAT and CDR2 is FQNNGV. This CDR3 has 14 amino acids. Written as DNA, the CDR3 is TGTGCCAGCAGCTTACCAGCGGTCTACAATGAGCAGTTCTTC. Its protein product is CASSLPAVYNEQFF.

The V and J genes are TRBV9 and TRBJ2-2, with D possibly TRBD2 on 6 matching bases. The CDR3 sequence is 16 residues long. The V gene lost 0 bases and the J gene lost 5 bases, with 14 bases spanning the gap. Germline assignment: CDR1 SGDLS and CDR2 YYNGEE. The CDR3 DNA is TGTGCCAGCAGCGTAGGCGGGGCTATCCAGACCGGGGAGCTGTTTTTT. It translates to CASSVGGAIQTGELFF.

V gene TRBV27 combines with J gene TRBJ1-1; 7 bases agree with TRBD1. With 5 bases clipped from V and 4 bases from J, the junction kept 4 bases outside the gene matches. The CDR3 is made up of 13 amino acids. In germline, CDR1 is MNHEY, CDR2 SMNVEV (reference sequence). The CDR3 coding sequence is TGTGCCAGCAGTCCCCAGGGGGGCACTGAAGCTTTCTTT. It is translated as CASSPQGGTEAFF.

This clone was picked up many times. The chain joins TRBV29-1 to TRBJ2-3; 8 bases line up with TRBD2. The CDR3 is 14 amino acids. CDR1 and CDR2 (germline): SQVTM, ANQGSEA. With 7 bases clipped from V and 8 bases from J, the junction kept 14 bases outside the gene matches. CDR3 nucleotide sequence: TGCAGCGCAGATGAGGCCAGCGGGAGTTTTACGCAGTATTTT. Protein sequence: CSADEASGSFTQYF.

The chain employs TRBV5-4 and TRBJ2-7; TRBD2 might be the D (5 bases). Germline assignment: CDR1 SGHNT and CDR2 YYREEE (reference sequence). The CDR3 has 12 residues. Trimming shortened V by 2 bases and J by 9 bases, and 12 bases separated the two germline ends. The CDR3 region is CASSLSDEGQYF. DNA for the CDR3: TGTGCCAGCAGCTTATCGGACGAGGGGCAGTACTTC.

The J gene is TRBJ2-7, the V gene TRBV13; D perhaps matches TRBD2 (6 bases). This CDR3 contains 13 residues. V was shortened by 5 bases and J by 5 bases, with 13 bases between the two germline ends. Germline assignment: CDR1 PRHDT and CDR2 FYEKMQ (reference sequence). CDR3 residues: CASSTGTENEQYF. CDR3 in DNA: TGTGCCAGCAGCACCGGGACTGAAAACGAGCAGTACTTC.

This clone was detected only once. The chain combines TRBV29-1 with TRBJ2-3; D is ambiguous. The CDR3 has 12 residues. CDR1 is SQVTM and CDR2 is ANQGSEA in the germline V gene. V was clipped by 4 bases and J by 0 bases, with 5 bases between them. CDR3 DNA: TGCAGCGTTGGCCGGAGCACAGATACGCAGTATTTT. This encodes CSVGRSTDTQYF.

The chain links TRBV7-2 to TRBJ2-1; D might be TRBD1 (5 bases). This CDR3 is built from 16 residues. CDR1 and CDR2 from the germline V gene are SGHTA and FQGNSA. Trimming shortened V by 1 base and J by 10 bases, and 20 bases separated the two germline ends. The CDR3 bases are TGTGCCAGCAGCTTAGGGTCCAGCGCCGGATACAGGGAGCAGTTCTTC. Protein product: CASSLGSSAGYREQFF.

The genes are TRBV2 and TRBJ2-1, with TRBD2 as a possible D gene (6 bases). V lost 0 bases and J 8 bases, leaving 14 bases between the germline ends. Per the germline V gene, CDR1 is SNHLY and CDR2 is FYNNEI. The CDR3 covers 15 residues. The CDR3 protein is CASSEAGGRTYEQFF. The CDR3 coding sequence is TGTGCCAGCAGTGAAGCGGGAGGTCGGACGTATGAGCAGTTCTTC.

By sample fraction, this clone is medium-sized. This chain joins TRBV9 and TRBJ2-7, with D hard to call. Germline lookup yields CDR1 SGDLS and CDR2 YYNGEE. V lost 0 bases to trimming and J lost 0 bases, with 10 bases between them. The CDR3 runs to 15 residues. This CDR3 is CASSVEGYPSYEQYF. In DNA form, the CDR3 reads TGTGCCAGCAGCGTAGAGGGCTACCCCTCCTACGAGCAGTACTTC. Full variable domain (missing parts from reference TRBV9 and TRBJ2-7): DSGVTQTPKHLITATGQRVTLRCSPRSGDLSVYWYQQSLDQGLQFLIQYYNGEERAKGNILERFSAQQFPDLHSELNLSSLELGDSALYFCASSVEGYPSYEQYFGPGTRLTVT.

V gene TRBV27 combines with J gene TRBJ2-7; 7 bases fit TRBD2. There are 16 residues in the CDR3. After removal of 3 bases from V and 4 bases from J, the junction contained 12 bases not matched to a gene. Germline-derived CDR1 and CDR2 are MNHEY and SMNVEV (reference sequence). CDR3 protein: CASSFRIAGDPYEQYF. The CDR3 DNA sequence: TGTGCCAGCAGTTTTAGAATTGCGGGAGATCCATACGAGCAGTACTTC.

This clone was seen only once. The CDR3 nucleotides read TGTGCCAGCAGCTTGGCCGGGCAGACCTACGAGCAGTACTTC. Its translation: CASSLAGQTYEQYF. The rearrangement uses TRBV5-6 and TRBJ2-7, with no clear D. V lost 0 bases, J lost 2 bases, and 9 bases lay in between. This CDR3 contains 14 residues. In germline, CDR1 is SGHDT, CDR2 YYEEEE.

The rearrangement uses TRBV28 and TRBJ1-2; D unresolved. CDR1 and CDR2 from the germline V gene are MDHEN and SYDVKM. Trimming pared 7 bases from V and 2 bases from J, leaving 11 bases between. The CDR3 is made up of 13 amino acids. The CDR3 loop is CASNPGSNYGYTF. DNA of the CDR3: TGTGCCAGCAACCCGGGGTCGAACTATGGCTACACCTTC.